What follows are 4 T cell receptor beta chains derived from one specimen sequenced in a study of blood T cell repertoires in COVID-19. Generated by immunoSEQ multiplex PCR, the TCRdb table keeps only in-frame clones and is missing some. The table records 80,000 to 100,000 clones, around 80% of them present only once. The sequenced sample was peripheral blood. Receptor source: a middle-aged man who had recovered from COVID-19.

The table lists this clone with a count of one. The chain is built from TRBV14 and TRBJ2-3; weak D call: TRBD1 (6 bases). The length of the CDR3 is 16 residues. Germline-derived CDR1 and CDR2 are SGHDN and FVKESK. V shed 4 bases and J shed 1 base, with 15 bases lying between them. This CDR3 reads CASSRARGKGTDTQYF. The CDR3 coding sequence is TGTGCCAGCAGCCGAGCGAGGGGGAAGGGCACAGATACGCAGTATTTT.

The V call is TRBV6-5, the J call TRBJ1-2, with unresolved D. Germline CDR1 is MNHEY and CDR2 is SVGAGI. CDR3 length: 15 residues. Trimming stripped 2 bases from V and 6 bases from J, with 16 bases between. CDR3 sequence: CASSYTSQEQDGYTF. The CDR3 DNA reads TGTGCCAGCAGTTACACCTCTCAAGAACAAGATGGCTACACCTTC.

This clone was picked up one time. This rearrangement joins TRBV30 to TRBJ2-7, with TRBD1 identical over 9 bases. Germline V gene data show CDR1 as GTSNPN and CDR2 as SVGIG (reference sequence). With V trimmed by 2 bases and J by 7 bases, 9 bases remained unmatched. The CDR3 runs to 14 residues. The CDR3 is CAWSPGQGRVEQYF. CDR3 in DNA: TGTGCCTGGAGTCCGGGACAGGGTCGTGTGGAGCAGTACTTC.

The sample holds a few counts of this clone. The rearrangement joins TRBV4-1 to TRBJ2-7; D gene unclear. Germline assignment: CDR1 MGHRA and CDR2 YSYEKL. V was trimmed by 5 bases and J by 8 bases, leaving 19 bases between them. This CDR3 spans 14 amino acids. The CDR3 DNA reads TGCGCCAGCAGCTTCTCTCAGGCAGGCGAGAAGCAGTACTTC. Protein product: CASSFSQAGEKQYF.